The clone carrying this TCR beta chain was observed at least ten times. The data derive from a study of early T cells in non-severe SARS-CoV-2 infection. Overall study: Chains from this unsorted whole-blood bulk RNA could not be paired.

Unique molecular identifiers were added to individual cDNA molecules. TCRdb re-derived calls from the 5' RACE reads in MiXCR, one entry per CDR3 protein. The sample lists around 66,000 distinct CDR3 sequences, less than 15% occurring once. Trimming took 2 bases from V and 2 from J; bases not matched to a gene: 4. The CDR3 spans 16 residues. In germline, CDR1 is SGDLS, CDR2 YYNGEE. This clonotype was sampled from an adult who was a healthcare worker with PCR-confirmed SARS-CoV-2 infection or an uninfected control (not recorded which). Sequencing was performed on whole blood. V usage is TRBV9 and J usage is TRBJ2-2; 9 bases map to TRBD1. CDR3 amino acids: CASSVGTGRNTGELFF. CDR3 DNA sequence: TGTGCCAGCAGCGTTGGGACAGGGAGAAACACCGGGGAGCTGTTTTTT. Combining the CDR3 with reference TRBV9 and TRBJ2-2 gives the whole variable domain DSGVTQTPKHLITATGQRVTLRCSPRSGDLSVYWYQQSLDQGLQFLIQYYNGEERAKGNILERFSAQQFPDLHSELNLSSLELGDSALYFCASSVGTGRNTGELFFGEGSRLTVL.